Listed below are T cell receptor beta chains from one sample, sequenced in a study of cytomegalovirus exposure and HLA in healthy donors. TCRdb keeps only in-frame clones here, not all; method: immunoSEQ multiplex PCR. Here the sample spans about 200,000 clones, around 79% being singletons. The specimen sequenced was PBMCs. All receptors derive from a man younger than 30 in good health and CMV-seronegative. The CDR3 runs from the conserved cysteine through the conserved F or W. D genes are given only for firm matches. Clone size appears in some rows only: once, few, many, or a class for an expanded clone.

D gene,clone size,J gene,V gene,CDR3 DNA,CDR3 protein
-,-,TRBJ1-2,TRBV27,TGTGCCAGCAGTTTATCGAAGGGGTACTATGGCTACACCTTC,CASSLSKGYYGYTF
TRBD2,-,TRBJ2-3,TRBV13,TGTGCCAGCAGCTCCAGGACTAGCGGGAGGAGAGATACGCAGTATTTT,CASSSRTSGRRDTQYF
TRBD1,-,TRBJ1-1,TRBV29-1,TGCAGCGTTGAAGAAAGACCAGGGGGCACTGAAGCTTTCTTT,CSVEERPGGTEAFF
-,-,TRBJ2-3,TRBV9,TGTGCCAGCAGCGTAGTCGATGGGACTAGCACAGATACGCAGTATTTT,CASSVVDGTSTDTQYF
-,-,TRBJ1-4,TRBV6-5,TGTGCCAGCGGATTGGGGGCATCGGGGCAACTATTTTTT,CASGLGASGQLFF
-,few,TRBJ2-7,TRBV13,TGTGCCAGCAGCTTAGACCGGGGCTACGAGCAGTACTTC,CASSLDRGYEQYF
TRBD2,few,TRBJ2-1,TRBV4-1,TGCGCCAGCAGCCAAGAGAGCGGGGGCTACAATGAGCAGTTCTTC,CASSQESGGYNEQFF
TRBD2,once,TRBJ2-7,TRBV28,TGTGCCAGCAGTTTATATTGGAATGGGGGACTAGCGGGAGGGCGTACCTACGAGCAGTACTTC,CASSLYWNGGLAGGRTYEQYF
-,-,TRBJ2-1,TRBV19,TGTGCCAGTAGTGTACAGGGCCCTTCGGGCAATGAGCAGTTCTTC,CASSVQGPSGNEQFF
TRBD2,-,TRBJ2-5,TRBV6-1,TGTGCCAGCAGTGATGCGACTAGCAGATGGGGGGAGACCCAGTACTTC,CASSDATSRWGETQYF
-,-,TRBJ2-3,TRBV6-1,TGTGCCAGCAGCCCTACGGAGGATACGCAGTATTTT,CASSPTEDTQYF
-,-,TRBJ1-3,TRBV6-1,TGTGCCAGCAGTCCCAAGGGAGGGTCTGGAAACACCATATATTTT,CASSPKGGSGNTIYF
-,-,TRBJ2-1,TRBV4-2,TGTGCCAGCAGCCAAGATTTGAGGGCCGGATACAATGAGCAGTTCTTC,CASSQDLRAGYNEQFF
-,few,TRBJ2-7,TRBV4-3,TGCGCCAGCAGCCAAGATAGTGGCGAGCAGTACTTC,CASSQDSGEQYF
TRBD1,few,TRBJ1-1,TRBV18,TGTGCCAGCTCACTTAATACAGGGGACGGCACTGAAGCTTTCTTT,CASSLNTGDGTEAFF
TRBD2,-,TRBJ2-3,TRBV11-3,TGTGCCAGCAGCTTAATAGCGGGGTCTAGCACAGATACGCAGTATTTT,CASSLIAGSSTDTQYF
-,-,TRBJ1-1,TRBV30,TGTGCCTGGAGAGGGGGGGGCACTGAAGCTTTCTTT,CAWRGGGTEAFF